What follows are 27 T cell receptor beta chains derived from one specimen sequenced in a study of T cell responses to AZD1222 COVID-19 vaccine (dated by TCRdb to the early 2020s). Taken with the paper, the label for time point translates to: baseline before first vaccination. Receptor amplification or capture employed the immunoSEQ multiplex PCR assay. TCRdb obtained this table from immuneACCESS and retained in-frame rearrangements with V and J assigned. These tables miss some clones; where compared with another copy, unresolved V genes account for less than half of the shortfall, and the remainder is unexplained. The sample has 140,000 to 150,000 clones on record, over 90% of them singletons. The top ten hold approximately 4.9% of the sample. The sequenced sample was peripheral blood, obtained on day 0 of AZD1222 vaccination. The receptors were sampled from an adult in good health.

V gene TRBV3-1 (or the pseudogene TRBV3-2) combines with J gene TRBJ1-2; D remains ambiguous. The V end was cut by 5 bases, the J end by 9 bases, with 10 bases between. The CDR3 covers 11 residues. Germline V gene lookup returns CDR1 LGHDT and CDR2 YNNKEL (reference sequence). The CDR3 region is CASSNILSYTF. The CDR3 region has the DNA TGTGCCAGCAGCAATATACTAAGCTACACCTTC.

V gene TRBV2 combines with J gene TRBJ2-2, with unresolved D. The CDR3 contains 14 residues. Germline V gene sequence: CDR1 SNHLY, CDR2 FYNNEI. Trimming removed 6 bases from V and 1 base from J, with 9 bases in between. This chain's CDR3 is CASSVDGNTGELFF. The DNA for the CDR3 is TGTGCCAGCAGCGTGGACGGGAACACCGGGGAGCTGTTTTTT. Drawing the rest from reference TRBV2 and TRBJ2-2, the complete variable domain is EPEVTQTPSHQVTQMGQEVILRCVPISNHLYFYWYRQILGQKVEFLVSFYNNEISEKSEIFDDQFSVERPDGSNFTLKIRSTKLEDSAMYFCASSVDGNTGELFFGEGSRLTVL.

The chain has TRBV7-8 and TRBJ2-5; no clear D. V shed 5 bases and J shed 2 bases, with 15 bases lying between them. In germline, CDR1 is SGHVS, CDR2 FQNEAQ. CDR3 length equals 15 residues. CDR3: CASSVTPGSQETQYF. DNA of the CDR3: TGTGCCAGCAGCGTCACACCGGGTTCTCAAGAGACCCAGTACTTC.

V usage is TRBV2 and J usage is TRBJ2-7; D is uncertain. Germline loops: CDR1 SNHLY, CDR2 FYNNEI. The CDR3 is 16 amino acids. Trimming shortened V by 0 bases and J by 0 bases, and 12 bases separated the two germline ends. CDR3: CASSEALVSSSYEQYF. CDR3 coding DNA: TGTGCCAGCAGTGAAGCGCTTGTTAGCAGCTCCTACGAGCAGTACTTC.

The genes are TRBV10-1 and TRBJ2-5; 8 nucleotides match TRBD2. The V gene end was trimmed by 4 bases and the J gene end by 5 bases; junction bases not matched to a gene: 3. The CDR3 is 13 residues long. CDR1 is WNHNN, CDR2 SYGVQD, per germline (reference sequence). In DNA form, the CDR3 reads TGCGCCAGCAGTGGTAGCGGGAAGGAGACCCAGTACTTC. Protein product: CASSGSGKETQYF.

The chain links TRBV27 to TRBJ2-1; D possibly corresponds to TRBD1 (5 bases). The germline gives CDR1 MNHEY, CDR2 SMNVEV (reference sequence). V lost 6 bases to trimming and J lost 0 bases, with 15 bases between them. The CDR3 spans 16 residues. The CDR3 reads CASSLKQGSSYNEQFF. The CDR3 DNA reads TGTGCCAGCAGCCTAAAGCAGGGTTCCTCCTACAATGAGCAGTTCTTC.

This clone was detected only a few times. As DNA, the CDR3 is TGTGCCAGCAGTTACTCTGGGACGCCTTACCAGCAGTACTTC. This sequence encodes CASSYSGTPYQQYF. The chain employs TRBV6-5 and TRBJ2-7; the D gene could be TRBD1 or TRBD2 (5 bases each). V was cut by 0 bases and J by 8 bases, with 14 bases left in between. The germline V gene encodes CDR1 MNHEY and CDR2 SVGAGI. The CDR3 is made up of 14 amino acids.

V usage is TRBV7-9 and J usage is TRBJ1-4; 7 bases are a match to TRBD1. CDR1 and CDR2 (germline): SEHNR, FQNEAQ (reference sequence). This CDR3 contains 16 residues. V lost 5 bases to trimming and J lost 7 bases; unmatched junction nucleotides: 13. The CDR3 DNA reads as TGTGCCAGCAGCGAAATGACAGGGCTAGGGGGTGAAAAACTGTTTTTT. It encodes CASSEMTGLGGEKLFF.

This clone was seen only a few times. V usage is TRBV7-9 and J usage is TRBJ1-2, with D possibly matching TRBD1 (5 bases). Germline loops: CDR1 SEHNR, CDR2 FQNEAQ (reference sequence). Trimming left V 5 bases short and J 1 base short, with 11 bases between. The CDR3 is made up of 14 amino acids. CDR3 nucleotide sequence: TGTGCCAGCAGCCAGAGGGACGGTAACTATGGCTACACCTTC. Its translation: CASSQRDGNYGYTF.

This chain uses TRBV3-1 (or the pseudogene TRBV3-2) with TRBJ2-7, with 11 bases identical to TRBD1. The germline V gene has CDR1 LGHDT and CDR2 YNNKEL (reference sequence). With V trimmed by 5 bases and J by 7 bases, 10 bases remained unmatched. This CDR3 contains 15 residues. As DNA, the CDR3 is TGTGCCAGCAGCTCGGGACAGGGGGTCTGGGGGGAGCAGTACTTC. The encoded protein is CASSSGQGVWGEQYF.

The chain uses TRBV10-2 and TRBJ1-2; D is unresolved. CDR1 WSHSY and CDR2 SAAADI come from the germline V gene. V was trimmed by 5 bases and J by 4 bases, leaving 17 bases between them. This CDR3 contains 15 residues. CDR3 coding DNA: TGCGCCAGCAGTTTTCAACTGGGAACCCGCTATGGCTACACCTTC. It translates to CASSFQLGTRYGYTF.

This clone has only one observation. V and J are TRBV2 and TRBJ1-2, with 12 bases lining up with TRBD1. The CDR3 is 15 residues long. In germline, CDR1 is SNHLY, CDR2 FYNNEI. With V trimmed by 9 bases and J by 7 bases, 12 bases remained unmatched. CDR3 loop: CASGDRGRTNTGYTF. The CDR3 region has the DNA TGTGCCAGTGGGGACAGGGGGCGCACAAATACTGGCTACACCTTC.

In regard to this clone: This sequence may be a read error, since a much larger clone differs from it by one base. Other DNA sequences in this specimen translate into the identical CDR3. This chain links TRBV18 with TRBJ1-2, with 8 positions matching TRBD1. The V gene's germline CDR1 is KGHSH and CDR2 LQKENI. The CDR3 runs 16 residues. The CDR3 here is CASSPVQGASNYGYTF. As DNA, the CDR3 is TGTGCCAGCTCACCAGTCCAGGGGGCGAGTAACTATGGCTACACCTTT. The whole variable domain, remainder taken from reference TRBV18 and TRBJ1-2, is NAGVMQNPRHLVRRRGQEARLRCSPMKGHSHVYWYRQLPEEGLKFMVYLQKENIIDESGMPKERFSAEFPKEGPSILRIQQVVRGDSAAYFCASSPVQGASNYGYTFGSGTRLTVV.

The V and J genes are TRBV2 and TRBJ2-1; 13 bases line up with TRBD2. With V trimmed by 8 bases and J by 7 bases, 2 bases remained unmatched. The CDR3 spans 13 residues. CDR1 and CDR2 (germline): SNHLY, FYNNEI. As DNA, the CDR3 is TGTGCCAGCGGACTAGCGGGAGTAAATGAGCAGTTCTTC. Its protein is CASGLAGVNEQFF. Variable domain in full (rest from reference TRBV2 and TRBJ2-1): EPEVTQTPSHQVTQMGQEVILRCVPISNHLYFYWYRQILGQKVEFLVSFYNNEISEKSEIFDDQFSVERPDGSNFTLKIRSTKLEDSAMYFCASGLAGVNEQFFGPGTRLTVL.

The chain couples TRBV28 to TRBJ1-3; D call uncertain. The ends were cut back, 5 bases at V and 0 bases at J, with 14 bases in the middle. This CDR3 has 16 residues. Germline-derived CDR1 and CDR2 are MDHEN and SYDVKM. CDR3 sequence: CASSKAMVHSGNTIYF. The CDR3 nucleotides are TGTGCCAGCAGTAAGGCCATGGTTCACTCTGGAAACACCATATATTTT.

The rearrangement links TRBV5-1 to TRBJ2-3; TRBD2 is a possible D gene (5 bases). The CDR3 spans 16 residues. Trimming pared 4 bases from V and 2 bases from J, leaving 17 bases between. Germline CDR1 reads SGHRS; CDR2 reads YFSETQ. CDR3 loop: CASSLTGGRPTDTQYF. The CDR3 coding sequence is TGCGCCAGCAGCCTAACTGGCGGGCGCCCCACAGATACGCAGTATTTT. The complete variable domain, with remaining parts taken from reference TRBV5-1 and TRBJ2-3, reads KAGVTQTPRYLIKTRGQQVTLSCSPISGHRSVSWYQQTPGQGLQFLFEYFSETQRNKGNFPGRFSGRQFSNSRSEMNVSTLELGDSALYLCASSLTGGRPTDTQYFGPGTRLTVL.

The V gene is TRBV30, the J gene TRBJ2-7, with 13 positions matching TRBD2. The CDR3 is made up of 15 amino acids. Trimming removed 4 bases from V and 4 bases from J; junction bases left unmatched: 7. Germline V gene data show CDR1 as GTSNPN and CDR2 as SVGIG (reference sequence). CDR3 DNA sequence: TGTGCCTGGACTCCGGGACTAGCGGGACTTTACGAGCAGTACTTC. It specifies CAWTPGLAGLYEQYF.

The J gene is TRBJ2-5, the V gene TRBV7-8, with D possibly being TRBD1 (6 bases). V was shortened by 1 base and J by 0 bases, with 12 bases between the two germline ends. This CDR3 comprises 16 residues. The germline V gene has CDR1 SGHVS and CDR2 FQNEAQ. CDR3 residues: CASSLVGAAYQETQYF. In DNA form, the CDR3 reads TGTGCCAGCAGCTTAGTGGGGGCGGCATACCAAGAGACCCAGTACTTC.

The chain employs TRBV5-4 and TRBJ1-1, with D hard to call. The CDR3 covers 15 residues. V was trimmed by 4 bases and J by 1 base, leaving 14 bases between them. CDR1 is SGHNT and CDR2 is YYREEE in the germline V gene (reference sequence). This CDR3 is CASSTSPTENTEAFF. CDR3 in DNA: TGTGCCAGCAGCACGTCACCGACGGAGAACACTGAAGCTTTCTTT.

The chain is built from TRBV7-8 and TRBJ2-7; D tentatively reads TRBD1 or TRBD2 (5 bases each). V was cut by 0 bases and J by 2 bases, with 17 bases left in between. The CDR3 spans 17 residues. CDR1 is SGHVS and CDR2 is FQNEAQ in the germline V gene. The CDR3 spells CASSLAREGTQTYEQYF. The CDR3 DNA reads TGTGCCAGCAGCTTAGCTCGTGAGGGGACCCAAACCTACGAGCAGTACTTC.

The gene calls are TRBV19 and TRBJ1-5; a possible D gene is TRBD1 (6 bases). Germline CDR1 is LNHDA and CDR2 is SQIVND (reference sequence). Trimming removed 0 bases at V and 2 bases at J, with 11 bases between. There are 16 residues in the CDR3. CDR3: CASSIDWGLGNQPQHF. Here the CDR3 DNA reads TGTGCCAGTAGTATAGATTGGGGGCTTGGCAATCAGCCCCAGCATTTT. Full variable domain (remainder filled in from reference TRBV19 and TRBJ1-5): DGGITQSPKYLFRKEGQNVTLSCEQNLNHDAMYWYRQDPGQGLRLIYYSQIVNDFQKGDIAEGYSVSREKKESFPLTVTSAQKNPTAFYLCASSIDWGLGNQPQHFGDGTRLSIL.

The chain recombines TRBV4-1 with TRBJ1-2; D is perhaps TRBD1 (5 bases). Germline V gene lookup returns CDR1 MGHRA and CDR2 YSYEKL. This CDR3 has 16 residues. V was trimmed by 1 base and J by 5 bases, leaving 17 bases between them. This chain's CDR3 is CASSQVDSFIPYGYTF. CDR3 bases: TGCGCCAGCAGCCAAGTTGACAGTTTTATACCTTATGGCTACACCTTC.

This clone was seen more than once but under ten times. The chain uses TRBV5-6 and TRBJ2-7; D possibly corresponds to TRBD2 (6 bases). Germline CDR1 and CDR2: SGHDT and YYEEEE. This CDR3 is built from 12 residues. With 0 bases removed from V and 7 bases from J, the gap between germline ends came to 8 bases. The CDR3 region is CASSLVGREQYF. CDR3 in DNA: TGTGCCAGCAGCTTGGTGGGGAGGGAGCAGTACTTC.

The genes are TRBV6-4 and TRBJ1-3; no clear D gene. Trimming stripped 4 bases from V and 1 base from J, with 11 bases between. This CDR3 has 15 residues. Germline V gene data show CDR1 as MRHNA and CDR2 as SNTAGT. The CDR3 coding sequence is TGTGCCAGCAGTGTGAACGGGGATTCTGGAAACACCATATATTTT. It translates to CASSVNGDSGNTIYF.

The V and J genes are TRBV7-8 and TRBJ2-1, with 14 bases aligning to TRBD2. The CDR3 has 18 residues. V trimming: 4 bases; J trimming: 9 bases; junction bases outside the gene matches: 14. The germline CDR1 and CDR2 sequences are SGHVS and FQNEAQ. The CDR3 DNA is TGTGCCAGCAGCTCAACCAGGGTGGGACTAGCGGGAGTAAGTGAGCAGTTCTTC. The encoded protein is CASSSTRVGLAGVSEQFF.

This clone was recorded once. The same CDR3 can be traced to other DNA sequences in this sample. This chain joins TRBV3-1 (or the pseudogene TRBV3-2) and TRBJ1-6; D ambiguous. Germline V lookup: CDR1 LGHDT, CDR2 YNNKEL (reference sequence). There are 12 residues in the CDR3. V was trimmed by 0 bases and J by 6 bases, leaving 0 bases between them. For the CDR3, the DNA is TGTGCCAGCAGCCAAGATAATTCACCCCTCCACTTT. It yields the protein CASSQDNSPLHF.

The rearrangement uses TRBV5-1 and TRBJ2-7, with 9 bases aligning to TRBD2. The CDR3 length is 16 residues. Germline trimming cut 0 bases from V and 4 bases from J; bases unmatched to any gene: 8. Per germline, CDR1 SGHRS and CDR2 YFSETQ. The CDR3 sequence: CASSLGPTSGNYEQYF. The CDR3 bases are TGCGCCAGCAGCTTGGGCCCGACTAGCGGAAATTACGAGCAGTACTTC.